Listed below are T cell receptor beta chains from one sample, sequenced in a study of T cell responses to AZD1222 COVID-19 vaccine. Sequencing used immunoSEQ multiplex PCR; TCRdb keeps in-frame clones, though not all of them. The sample yields 75,000 to 100,000 clones, roughly 89% seen once. Source: peripheral blood, taken on day 0 of AZD1222 vaccination. Source of these receptors: an adult in good health. The CDR3 runs from the conserved cysteine through the conserved F or W. Each record gives: V gene, J gene, CDR3 length, CDR3 protein.

TRBV27,TRBJ2-7,15,CASRTGLAGWDEQYF
TRBV11-1,TRBJ1-1,16,CASSSPGAIRDTEAFF
TRBV27,TRBJ2-7,11,CASSSSYEQYF
TRBV7-9,TRBJ1-1,14,CASIVGTGRTEAFF
TRBV6-1,TRBJ1-1,17,CASSEMGQGHLRAEAFF
TRBV5-1,TRBJ1-1,13,CASSLGDIEQAFF
TRBV6-1,TRBJ2-3,17,CASSERLGGQSTDTQYF
TRBV7-9,TRBJ1-5,12,CASSLDVQPQHF
TRBV5-1,TRBJ1-2,14,CASSSATGPYGYTF
TRBV7-2,TRBJ2-7,14,CASSERDSSYEQYF
TRBV6-6,TRBJ2-1,14,CASSYEHRDFEQFF
TRBV7-2,TRBJ2-1,19,CASSLVASGGGRSYNEQFF
TRBV19,TRBJ1-1,13,CASSDRVNTEAFF
TRBV14,TRBJ2-2,13,CASSYTGSGELFF
TRBV29-1,TRBJ2-3,15,CSARGTGVSTDTQYF
TRBV5-6,TRBJ1-2,12,CASSRPRYGYTF
TRBV3-1/TRBV3-2,TRBJ1-5,15,CASSPQTGANQPQHF
TRBV7-2,TRBJ1-4,14,CASSPGGNAEKLFF
TRBV28,TRBJ1-5,13,CASNGGSNQPQHF
TRBV6-5,TRBJ1-1,14,CASSYSRGGLGAFF
TRBV23-1,TRBJ1-2,13,CASIPRGIYGYTF
TRBV19,TRBJ1-4,13,CASGTEINEKLFF
TRBV11-3,TRBJ2-3,13,CASSLEGADTQYF
TRBV13,TRBJ2-2,14,CASSSPTGFRELFF
TRBV20-1,TRBJ1-2,13,CSASRQGDYGYTF
TRBV19,TRBJ1-2,13,CASSRITNYGYTF
TRBV11-3,TRBJ1-6,15,CASSLSTAYYSPLHF
TRBV7-8,TRBJ1-1,14,CASSLSRTGPEAFF
TRBV5-4,TRBJ1-5,16,CASSLGGGVGNQPQHF
TRBV3-1/TRBV3-2,TRBJ2-3,17,CASSQDLTSGSTDTQYF
TRBV10-3,TRBJ2-7,15,CAISESQRGNWEQYF
TRBV5-8,TRBJ1-2,13,CASNRDRGYGYTF
TRBV28,TRBJ1-2,14,CASSLPGSADRYTF
TRBV2,TRBJ1-5,14,CASSEASGDQPQHF
TRBV6-4,TRBJ2-3,16,CASSALAGGGEDTQYF
TRBV30,TRBJ2-7,15,CAWRARRGKSYEQYF
TRBV9,TRBJ1-2,15,CASSERAGWGYGYTF
TRBV27,TRBJ1-1,16,CASSLSMREWGTEAFF
TRBV6-2/TRBV6-3,TRBJ1-5,15,CASSSGTGVGSPQHF
TRBV12-3/TRBV12-4,TRBJ1-1,12,CASSFWGTEAFF
TRBV27,TRBJ1-2,13,CASSWGTDYGYTF
TRBV19,TRBJ2-1,17,CASSPRGVADTYNEQFF
TRBV6-4,TRBJ2-1,16,CASSVAGGLSYNEQFF